This TCR beta chain appears in the sequencing data of a study of Tregs in tolerant kidney transplant recipients. Whole-study results and caveats: For some patients, primers changed over time, blocking nucleotide-level comparison. Findings come from small patient numbers and require larger validation.

In the case of this clone: Its antigen is unknown. The read comes to an end 3 residues before the CDR3 does, leaving the germline J gene to fill in the end.

Clones were read by immunoSEQ multiplex PCR, and TCRdb kept only the in-frame ones, dropping some. This sample's table has roughly 32,000 clones. CD4+CD25+CD127- Tregs, CD4+CD25- non-Tregs, CD4 and CD8 cells were sorted. V was cut by 3 bases and J by 3 bases, with 14 bases left in between. Per germline, CDR1 SGHAT and CDR2 FQNNGV. This CDR3 has 15 amino acids. The V gene is TRBV11-2, the J gene TRBJ1-1; D is ambiguous. The starting material was CD8+ T cells from blood, obtained before the transplant. This clonotype originated in a human donor who received a combined kidney and bone marrow transplant. The sequenced part of the CDR3 DNA is TGTGCCAGCAGCTTTTTCGTCCTCGGGGACACTGAA. Translation: CASSFFVLGDTE. The full CDR3 sequence reads CASSFFVLGDTEAFF.